The 26 T cell receptor beta chains in this list originate from one sample, sequenced in a study of CD8+ T cells in alopecia areata. Extracted from the samples, RNA was reverse transcribed into cDNA to serve as the sequencing template. Here immunoSEQ multiplex PCR was the method, and the copy in TCRdb shows in-frame clones only, minus some. Found here are some 6,000 clones, no singletons; the ten largest cover over 25%. CD4, CD8alpha, NKG2D, NKG2ACE and other markers guided sorting of pooled cutaneous lymph node cells. The sequenced material came from CD8+ T cells sorted from a lymph node. All receptors come from a C3H/HeJ mouse with alopecia areata. MHC haplotype: H2-k.

This clone was detected only a few times. All gene names here are mouse names. CDR3: CASGGWGGQDTQYF. CDR3 bases read: TGTGCCAGCGGTGGCTGGGGGGGCCAAGAC. This chain uses TRBV13-2 with TRBJ2-5; TRBD2 matches at 9 bases. Sequencing ends 4 residues short of the CDR3 end; the germline J gene provides the rest. The CDR3 extends over 14 amino acids. V shed 3 bases and J 2 bases; nucleotides not matched to a gene: 1. Germline loops: CDR1 NNHNN, CDR2 SYGAGS (reference sequence).

As for this clone: Gene names are the mouse ones. With the read ending 4 residues before the CDR3 end, the germline J gene is used to fill in that end. The chain combines TRBV31 with TRBJ2-1, with 9 bases matching TRBD1. Germline V gene sequence: CDR1 GKSSPN, CDR2 SITVG. V shed 0 bases, J shed 4 bases, and the junction held 4 bases outside the gene matches. The CDR3 is 15 residues long. CDR3 residues: CAWSLPGQGYAEQFF. Partial CDR3 DNA: TGTGCCTGGAGTCTACCGGGACAGGGATATGCT.

This clone was detected ten times or more. Gene names refer to mouse genes. The read terminates 4 residues ahead of where the CDR3 ends, so the germline J gene completes it. The V and J genes are TRBV13-3 and TRBJ1-1; D unresolved. Germline CDR1 and CDR2: NNHDY and SYVADS. The CDR3 is made up of 12 amino acids. Trimming cost V 3 bases and J 3 bases, with 6 bases left between them. CDR3 bases read: TGTGCCAGCAGTGCGAGGGACACA. Protein: CASSARDT. In full, the CDR3 is CASSARDTEVFF.

This clone was detected ten times or more. The listed genes are named as in mouse. The CDR3 end lies 4 residues beyond the end of the read and is filled in from the germline J gene. The chain combines TRBV5 with TRBJ2-7; 7 bases fit TRBD1. The CDR3 contains 13 residues. Unmatched junction bases numbered 3, after V lost 4 bases and J lost 3 bases. Germline assignment: CDR1 LGHNA and CDR2 YNLKQL (reference sequence). CDR3 DNA, as far as it was read: TGTGCCAGCAGCCCACGGGACAGCTAT. This translates into CASSPRDSY. From start to end, the CDR3 is CASSPRDSYEQYF.

This clone has a count of ten or more. Gene and germline names: mouse. The CDR3 extends 4 residues past the end of the read, so its final part is completed from the germline J gene. The rearrangement links TRBV16 to TRBJ2-1; 12 bases line up with TRBD2. The CDR3 runs to 15 residues. CDR1 and CDR2 (germline): SGHSA, FRNQAP. The V and J ends lost 6 bases and 3 bases, in that order; junction bases with no gene match: 3. CDR3 sequence: CASRRLGGRYAEQFF. Partial CDR3 DNA: TGTGCAAGCAGGCGACTGGGGGGGCGCTATGCT.

By its share, this clone is medium-sized. Mouse gene names and germline throughout. The read ends 4 residues before the CDR3 terminus; that terminus is restored from the germline J gene. The V call is TRBV5, the J call TRBJ1-1, with 10 positions matching TRBD1. This CDR3 region has 14 residues. Germline CDR1 is LGHNA and CDR2 is YNLKQL (reference sequence). The CDR3 DNA, read in part, is TGTGCCAGCAGCCGCCGGGACAGGGGTACA. The encoded protein is CASSRRDRGT. The entire CDR3 is CASSRRDRGTEVFF.

The sample holds many counts of this clone. The genes are named according to mouse. The CDR3 end is not reached by the read, which stops 4 residues before it; the germline J gene fills it in. The chain links TRBV12-1 to TRBJ1-2; tentative D call: TRBD1 (6 bases). Germline V gene lookup returns CDR1 SGHSN and CDR2 HYEKVE. Trimming took off 0 bases at V and 1 base at J, with 17 bases between the two ends. The CDR3 has 17 amino acids. CDR3 bases read: TGTGCCAGCTCTCTCAAACTCCGGGGGGGCGGAAACTCC. Translating gives CASSLKLRGGGNS. The full CDR3 protein reads CASSLKLRGGGNSDYTF.

This clone has more than one count but fewer than ten. Gene labels here are mouse ones. With the read ending 4 residues before the CDR3 end, the germline J gene is used to fill in that end. The chain employs TRBV19 and TRBJ1-1, with 7 bases aligning to TRBD1. Germline CDR1 reads FNHDT; CDR2 reads SITEND (reference sequence). With V trimmed by 2 bases and J by 3 bases, 1 base remained unmatched. The CDR3 loop spans 13 amino acids. The CDR3 region is CASSIGTDTEVFF. The CDR3 DNA, read in part, is TGTGCCAGCAGTATTGGGACAGACACA.

This clone was detected ten times or more. Here the gene names and germline are mouse. The read terminates 4 residues ahead of where the CDR3 ends, so the germline J gene completes it. The V call is TRBV13-3, the J call TRBJ1-1; 7 nucleotides match TRBD1. The V gene end was trimmed by 3 bases and the J gene end by 4 bases; junction bases not matched to a gene: 6. CDR1 is NNHDY, CDR2 SYVADS, per germline. This CDR3 has 14 residues. Incomplete CDR3 DNA: TGTGCCAGCAGTGGACGACAGGGCGGCACA. Translating gives CASSGRQGGT. The complete CDR3 sequence is CASSGRQGGTEVFF.

On this clone: Mouse gene names and germline throughout. The DNA ends 4 residues before the CDR3 does, and the rest of the CDR3 is filled in from the germline J gene. The chain has TRBV1 and TRBJ2-5; either TRBD1 or TRBD2 may fit D (5 bases each). This CDR3 region has 13 residues. CDR1 NSQYPW and CDR2 LRSPGD come from the germline V gene (reference sequence). CDR3 DNA, as far as it was read: TGCACCTGCAGTGCAGGGGGCTGGGAC. This codes for CTCSAGGWD. The complete CDR3 reads CTCSAGGWDTQYF.

There are many counts of this clone. The genes and germline here are from mouse. The read ends 4 residues before the CDR3 terminus; that terminus is restored from the germline J gene. This chain uses TRBV1 with TRBJ2-4; the match to TRBD1 covers 9 bases. The ends lost 4 bases at V and 1 base at J; junction bases unmatched: 0. Germline CDR1 NSQYPW, CDR2 LRSPGD (reference sequence). The CDR3 consists of 14 residues. This CDR3 reads CTCSGTGGQNTLYF. CDR3 DNA, as far as it was read: TGCACCTGCAGTGGGACAGGGGGTCAAAAC.

Ten or more counts support this clone. Gene names denote mouse genes. The read terminates 4 residues ahead of where the CDR3 ends, so the germline J gene completes it. The chain employs TRBV31 and TRBJ1-2; 7 bases agree with TRBD1. Germline trimming cut 2 bases from V and 0 bases from J; bases unmatched to any gene: 6. The CDR3 loop spans 15 amino acids. In germline, CDR1 is GKSSPN, CDR2 SITVG. This CDR3 reads CAWSSGQSSNSDYTF. CDR3 DNA (partial): TGTGCCTGGAGTTCGGGACAGTCCTCAAACTCC.

In this sample, this clone turned up a few times. Genes here carry mouse names. The read gets to within 4 residues of the CDR3 end, and the germline J gene fills in the rest. The chain recombines TRBV13-3 with TRBJ2-4; the D gene is possibly TRBD1 (6 bases). CDR1 and CDR2 from the germline V gene are NNHDY and SYVADS. The CDR3 covers 14 residues. Trimming took off 0 bases at V and 3 bases at J, with 8 bases between the two ends. CDR3 amino acids: CASSDAGVQNTLYF. The CDR3 DNA, read in part, is TGTGCCAGCAGTGATGCAGGGGTCCAAAAC.

This clone is classed as medium-sized (0.01 to 0.1%). Gene names are mouse gene names. Read coverage stops 4 residues before the CDR3 terminus; the germline J gene supplies the remainder. The chain uses TRBV13-3 and TRBJ1-1; 9 bases align to TRBD1. V was pared by 2 bases and J by 4 bases, with 3 bases of the junction left unmatched. Germline lookup yields CDR1 NNHDY and CDR2 SYVADS. This CDR3 has 14 residues. Partial CDR3 DNA: TGTGCCAGCAGTGAGGACAGGGGAGGCACA. Translating gives CASSEDRGGT. The CDR3, in full, reads CASSEDRGGTEVFF.

This clone is categorized as medium-sized. Gene and germline names: mouse. The read ends 4 residues before the CDR3 terminus; that terminus is restored from the germline J gene. The genes are TRBV31 and TRBJ2-4, with a tentative D call TRBD1 (6 bases). Per germline, CDR1 GKSSPN and CDR2 SITVG. CDR3 length: 14 residues. V was trimmed by 1 base and J by 0 bases, leaving 8 bases between them. CDR3 DNA (partial): TGTGCCTGGAGTCCGGGACATAGTCAAAAC. Protein: CAWSPGHSQN. The CDR3 as a whole reads CAWSPGHSQNTLYF.

This clone was observed at least ten times. These gene names are mouse names. The sequence runs out 4 residues before the end of the CDR3; the remainder is reconstructed from the germline J gene. This chain uses TRBV29 with TRBJ1-1; D gene unclear. Germline lookup yields CDR1 MSHET and CDR2 SYDVDS. The CDR3 loop spans 14 amino acids. With 0 bases removed from V and 1 base from J, the gap between germline ends came to 6 bases. Partial CDR3 DNA: TGTGCTAGCAGTTTATCTCTGGGAAACACA. This gives the protein CASSLSLGNT. The full CDR3 protein reads CASSLSLGNTEVFF.

This clone was observed at least ten times. Mouse gene names and germline throughout. The CDR3 end is not reached by the read, which stops 4 residues before it; the germline J gene fills it in. V usage is TRBV13-2 and J usage is TRBJ2-1, with unresolved D. Germline V gene lookup returns CDR1 NNHNN and CDR2 SYGAGS (reference sequence). The V gene lost 3 bases and the J gene lost 4 bases, with 8 bases spanning the gap. This CDR3 region has 13 residues. The CDR3 DNA, read in part, is TGTGCCAGCGGTGCCCTACAGTATGCT. It specifies CASGALQYA. From start to end, the CDR3 is CASGALQYAEQFF.

The sample holds many counts of this clone. These gene names are mouse names. Incomplete CDR3 DNA: TGTGCCAGCAGCATCAGGGGGCGC. As protein: CASSIRGR. The CDR3 as a whole reads CASSIRGRDYTF. V and J are TRBV19 and TRBJ1-2; TRBD1 agrees at 8 bases. The DNA ends 4 residues before the CDR3 does, and the rest of the CDR3 is filled in from the germline J gene. This CDR3 has 12 amino acids. CDR1 is FNHDT, CDR2 SITEND, per germline (reference sequence).

This clone was counted at least ten times. All gene names here are mouse names. The same CDR3 also results from other DNA sequences found in this sample. The CDR3 reads CASSQRWGDTQYF. Incomplete CDR3 DNA: TGTGCCAGCAGCCAACGCTGGGGGGAC. The chain links TRBV5 to TRBJ2-5; TRBD2 matches 7 bases. The CDR3 end is not reached by the read, which stops 4 residues before it; the germline J gene fills it in. Per the germline V gene, CDR1 is LGHNA and CDR2 is YNLKQL (reference sequence). The CDR3 covers 13 residues.

This clone appeared a few times. Germline and genes here are mouse. The CDR3 goes on 4 residues after the read ends, and that part is filled in from the germline J gene. The chain couples TRBV5 to TRBJ2-5, with 10 bases aligning to TRBD1. Looked up from germline, CDR1 is LGHNA and CDR2 is YNLKQL (reference sequence). J was trimmed by 0 bases and V by 0 bases; bases with no gene match: 9. The CDR3 spans 19 residues. The chain's CDR3 is CASSQDLRTGGYNQDTQYF. CDR3 bases read: TGTGCCAGCAGCCAAGATCTCCGGACAGGGGGATATAACCAAGAC.

This clone was seen more than once but under ten times. The genes and germline here are from mouse. The read ends 4 residues shy of where the CDR3 ends; the end is completed using the germline J gene. The chain employs TRBV13-2 and TRBJ2-5; TRBD2 matches 7 bases. CDR3 length: 14 amino acids. The V segment lost 5 bases and the J segment 2 bases; nucleotides outside the gene matches: 5. Germline values: CDR1 NNHNN, CDR2 SYGAGS (reference sequence). The chain's CDR3 is CASGSWGFQDTQYF. Partial CDR3 DNA: TGTGCCAGCGGGTCCTGGGGGTTCCAAGAC.

About this clone itself: Gene names denote mouse genes. The read falls 4 residues short of the CDR3 end, and the missing part is taken from the germline J gene. This sequence joins TRBV13-2 and TRBJ2-5, with 8 bases matching TRBD2. The CDR3 covers 15 residues. Germline V gives CDR1 NNHNN, CDR2 SYGAGS (reference sequence). CDR3 DNA, as far as it was read: TGTGCCAGCGGTGATGTGGGGGGGGCGGGAGAC. It translates to CASGDVGGAGD. The whole CDR3 protein is CASGDVGGAGDTQYF.

This clone was picked up a small number of times. Mouse germline and gene names are used. The read gets to within 4 residues of the CDR3 end, and the germline J gene fills in the rest. V is TRBV1 and J is TRBJ2-4, with 11 bases fitting TRBD2. This CDR3 region has 15 residues. CDR1 NSQYPW and CDR2 LRSPGD come from the germline V gene (reference sequence). CDR3 DNA (partial): TGCACCTGCAGTGACTGGGGGGGCGGAGAAAAC. The encoded protein is CTCSDWGGGEN. The complete CDR3 reads CTCSDWGGGENTLYF. The entire variable domain, with the rest obtained from reference TRBV1 and TRBJ2-4, is as follows: VTLLEQNPRWRLVPRGQAVNLRCILKNSQYPWMSWYQQDLQKQLQWLFTLRSPGDKEVKSLPGADYLATRVTDTELRLQVANMSQGRTLYCTCSDWGGGENTLYFGAGTRLSVL.

Ten or more counts support this clone. Here the gene names and germline are mouse. The sequenced fragment ends 4 residues before the CDR3 boundary, so the rest is inferred from the germline J gene. The V call is TRBV14, the J call TRBJ2-3; D possibly corresponds to TRBD2 (7 bases). Germline V gene sequence: CDR1 SGHDT, CDR2 FRDEAV. CDR3 length equals 15 residues. The ends were cut back, 1 base at V and 1 base at J, with 10 bases in the middle. CDR3 bases read: TGTGCCAGCAGTTTCGGGGGGCGGGGTGCAGAA. Its protein product is CASSFGGRGAE. Given in full, the CDR3 is CASSFGGRGAETLYF. Based on the CDR3 plus reference TRBV14 and TRBJ2-3, the full variable domain is EAGVTQSPRYAVLQEGQAVSFWCDPISGHDTLYWYQQPRDQGPQLLVYFRDEAVIDNSQLPSDRFSAVRPKGTNSTLKIQSAKQGDTATYLCASSFGGRGAETLYFGSGTRLTVL.

At least ten counts were recorded for this clone. Each gene name is a mouse one. The read is 4 residues too short to cover the CDR3 end, so that end is filled in from the germline J gene. The chain recombines TRBV13-2 with TRBJ1-1; 10 nucleotides agree with TRBD1. The CDR3 runs 15 residues. Germline values: CDR1 NNHNN, CDR2 SYGAGS (reference sequence). The V gene end was trimmed by 0 bases and the J gene end by 3 bases; junction bases not matched to a gene: 2. Partial CDR3 DNA: TGTGCCAGCGGTGATGGAGGGACAGGGGACACA. The encoded protein is CASGDGGTGDT. The whole CDR3 region reads CASGDGGTGDTEVFF.

A remark on this clone: Genes here carry mouse names. The CDR3 end falls 4 residues outside the read, so it is completed with the germline J gene. Other nucleotide sequences in the sample specify the same CDR3. The V gene is TRBV13-3, the J gene TRBJ2-7; 7 nucleotides line up with TRBD2. J lost 0 bases, V lost 1 base, and 1 base had no gene match. This CDR3 comprises 14 residues. CDR1 is NNHDY and CDR2 is SYVADS in the germline V gene. The part of the CDR3 DNA that was read is TGTGCCAGCAGTGATCTGGGGGTCTCCTAT. Protein product: CASSDLGVSY. Given in full, the CDR3 is CASSDLGVSYEQYF.